This is a list of T cell receptor beta chains from one sample in a study of neurological immune-mediated disorders. TCRdb used MiXCR to reprocess the 5' RACE reads, holding one entry per CDR3 protein. The profile covers 45,000 or so distinct CDR3 sequences, with roughly 13% appearing a single time and over 1% taken by the ten largest. Source material: PBMCs. The source is a female donor in good health. Each CDR3 is given with its conserved first and last residue. Each record gives: clone size, J gene, D gene, V gene, CDR3 protein, CDR3 DNA. A D gene is named only where the DNA matches it firmly. Some rows have no size entry. The others give once, few or many, or a class for an expanded clone.

many TRBJ1-2 . TRBV25-1 CASSPTGINYGYTF TGTGCCAGCAGTCCTACAGGGATTAACTATGGCTACACCTTC
few TRBJ2-2 TRBD2 TRBV20-1 CSARGRGGMNTGELFF TGCAGTGCTAGGGGGCGGGGGGGGATGAACACCGGGGAGCTGTTTTTT
. TRBJ2-7 TRBD1 TRBV6-2/TRBV6-3 CASSFTGASYEQYF TGTGCCAGCAGTTTTACAGGGGCCTCCTACGAGCAGTACTTC
many TRBJ1-2 . TRBV2 CASSSQGFDYGYTF TGTGCCAGCAGTTCGCAGGGGTTCGACTATGGCTACACCTTC
many TRBJ2-3 TRBD2 TRBV5-1 CASSYLEGGPGDTQYF TGCGCCAGCAGCTATTTGGAGGGAGGGCCTGGAGATACGCAGTATTTT
. TRBJ1-3 . TRBV28 CASSSETVSGNTIYF TGTGCCAGTAGTTCCGAGACAGTTTCTGGAAACACCATATATTTT
many TRBJ2-3 TRBD2 TRBV20-1 CSASRLAGSRWADTQYF TGCAGTGCTAGCCGACTAGCGGGTTCAAGGTGGGCAGATACGCAGTATTTT
. TRBJ1-1 . TRBV11-2 CASSLEFGELNTEAFF TGTGCCAGCAGCTTAGAATTTGGCGAACTGAACACTGAAGCTTTCTTT
many TRBJ2-2 . TRBV6-5 CASSYEGFGELFF TGTGCCAGCAGTTACGAGGGGTTCGGGGAGCTGTTTTTT
many TRBJ2-3 . TRBV7-7 CASSFVPTDTQYF TGTGCTAGCAGCTTCGTTCCCACAGATACGCAGTATTTT
many TRBJ1-6 . TRBV5-1 CASGRESGGNSPLHF TGCGCCAGCGGACGTGAAAGTGGGGGTAATTCACCCCTCCACTTT
. TRBJ1-5 . TRBV12-3/TRBV12-4 CASSLGYRNQPQHF TGTGCCAGCAGTTTGGGTTATCGCAATCAGCCCCAGCATTTT
many TRBJ2-1 . TRBV5-1 CASSLAGLALNEQFF TGCGCCAGCAGCTTGGCTGGGCTAGCGCTCAATGAGCAGTTCTTC
many TRBJ2-3 TRBD2 TRBV5-1 CASRVPAGGTDTQYF TGCGCCAGCAGGGTTCCAGCGGGGGGCACAGATACGCAGTATTTT
many TRBJ2-1 TRBD2 TRBV12-3/TRBV12-4 CASSLGAGGRSYNEQFF TGTGCCAGCAGTTTAGGAGCGGGAGGTCGATCCTACAATGAGCAGTTCTTC
few TRBJ2-1 . TRBV15 CATSSGNEQFF TGTGCCACCAGCAGCGGGAATGAGCAGTTCTTC
many TRBJ1-1 . TRBV12-3/TRBV12-4 CASSPLGAGSMNTEAFF TGTGCCAGCAGTCCCCTAGGGGCTGGCTCAATGAACACTGAAGCTTTCTTT
many TRBJ2-1 . TRBV5-1 CASSLGGTTYNEQFF TGCGCCAGCAGCTTGGGGGGGACCACTTACAATGAGCAGTTCTTC
many TRBJ1-5 TRBD1 TRBV6-6 CASSWVQGNQPQHF TGTGCCAGCAGTTGGGTACAGGGGAATCAGCCCCAGCATTTT